The 14 T cell receptor beta chains reported below all come from one sample, sequenced in a study of response to subunit inactivated influenza vaccine. TCRdb re-called the RT-PCR reads through MiXCR, storing one row per CDR3 protein. The sample yields roughly 780,000 distinct CDR3 sequences, less than 20% seen once. Here the sequenced sample was PBMCs from blood, taken 5 to 6 days after vaccination. These receptors were collected from a man aged 50 to 59 who received an inactivated influenza vaccine.

There are a few counts of this clonotype. J is TRBJ2-7 and V is TRBV20-1; TRBD1 agrees at 11 bases. Looked up from germline, CDR1 is DFQATT and CDR2 is SNEGSKA (reference sequence). The CDR3 runs to 14 residues. Trimming at V came to 7 bases and at J to 4 bases, leaving 9 bases not matched to a gene. CDR3 in amino acids: CSVSDRGRRYEQYF. CDR3 nucleotides: TGCAGTGTTTCGGACAGGGGGCGCAGGTACGAGCAGTACTTC.

The chain uses TRBV10-3 and TRBJ2-3, with 9 nucleotides matching TRBD2. The V and J ends lost 2 bases and 5 bases, in that order; junction bases with no gene match: 5. This CDR3 region has 15 residues. Germline lookup yields CDR1 ENHRY and CDR2 SYGVKD. Here the CDR3 reads CAISEVSGSGDTQYF. The DNA of the CDR3 is TGTGCCATCAGTGAGGTTAGCGGGAGCGGAGATACGCAGTATTTT.

This clonotype occurred a few times. The chain uses TRBV12-3 or TRBV12-4 and TRBJ1-1; D is unresolved. This CDR3 has 13 amino acids. Trimming left V 3 bases short and J 8 bases short, with 13 bases between. CDR3 sequence: CASSLFRVQEAFF. Written as DNA, the CDR3 is TGTGCCAGCAGTTTGTTCAGAGTCCAAGAAGCTTTCTTT.

This clonotype came up many times. This chain connects TRBV12-3 or TRBV12-4 to TRBJ1-2; 7 bases agree with TRBD1. The CDR3 extends over 14 amino acids. V lost 3 bases to trimming and J lost 8 bases; unmatched junction nucleotides: 9. The CDR3 DNA reads TGTGCCAGCAGTTTCGGAGGGGGCGTAAAGGGCTACACCTTC. Its protein product is CASSFGGGVKGYTF.

This sequence joins TRBV20-1 and TRBJ2-5, with 10 positions matching TRBD2. Losses at the gene ends were 1 base for V and 7 bases for J; bases not matched to a gene: 12. The CDR3 loop spans 16 amino acids. The germline V gene encodes CDR1 DFQATT and CDR2 SNEGSKA (reference sequence). CDR3 sequence: CSARALGLAATGTQYF. CDR3 in DNA: TGCAGTGCTAGAGCCCTCGGACTAGCGGCTACGGGGACCCAGTACTTC.

CDR3 coding DNA: TGTGCCAGCAGCCAAGATGGATTACGCCGAGCCGGGGAGCTGTTTTTT. Translated: CASSQDGLRRAGELFF. V and J are TRBV4-2 and TRBJ2-2; D unresolved. This CDR3 contains 16 residues. The V end was cut by 0 bases, the J end by 6 bases, with 14 bases between. CDR1 is LGHNA, CDR2 YNFKEQ, per germline.

This chain uses TRBV9 with TRBJ2-7, with 11 bases identical to TRBD1. The germline gives CDR1 SGDLS, CDR2 YYNGEE. Trimming took 2 bases from V and 3 from J; bases not matched to a gene: 7. This CDR3 has 16 residues. CDR3 in amino acids: CASSVGPGQGDYEQYF. In nucleotides, the CDR3 is TGTGCCAGCAGCGTCGGCCCGGGACAGGGGGACTACGAGCAGTACTTC.

The V call is TRBV6-5, the J call TRBJ2-7; 12 bases are shared with TRBD2. V was pared by 0 bases and J by 6 bases, with 3 bases of the junction left unmatched. The CDR3 is 15 residues long. CDR1 is MNHEY, CDR2 SVGAGI, per germline. CDR3 in amino acids: CASSYSTSGRTEQYF. The DNA for the CDR3 is TGTGCCAGCAGTTACTCGACTAGCGGGAGAACCGAGCAGTACTTC.

The rearrangement uses TRBV14 and TRBJ2-7; possible D gene TRBD1, 6 bases. In germline, CDR1 is SGHDN, CDR2 FVKESK. The CDR3 runs to 15 residues. V lost 1 base and J lost 7, with 17 bases in between. The CDR3 DNA is TGTGCCAGCAGCCAAGCCGGGACATTGGGGTTAGAGCAGTACTTC. It translates to CASSQAGTLGLEQYF.

Concerning this clonotype itself: Germline and junction disagree at one end, which may indicate a read error. The chain combines TRBV12-3 or TRBV12-4 with TRBJ2-1; the D gene is possibly TRBD1 (6 bases). The CDR3 is made up of 13 amino acids. The CDR3, as DNA: TGTGGCAGCGGCGATTGGGGGCCCACTCTGACGGTCTTC. This sequence encodes CGSGDWGPTLTVF.

There are a few counts of this clonotype. The V call is TRBV6-2 or TRBV6-3, the J call TRBJ2-3; TRBD2 matches at 10 bases. V gave up 2 bases and J gave up 1 base; unmatched junction bases: 6. The CDR3 length is 17 residues. The germline V gene has CDR1 MNHEY and CDR2 SVGEGT. CDR3 sequence (DNA): TGTGCCAGCAGTTACGCTAGCGGGAGCTACCGCACAGATACGCAGTATTTT. Its protein is CASSYASGSYRTDTQYF.

V gene TRBV29-1 combines with J gene TRBJ1-1; D might be TRBD1 (5 bases). V lost 4 bases and J lost 1, with 13 bases in between. Germline assignment: CDR1 SQVTM and CDR2 ANQGSEA. The CDR3 consists of 14 residues. The CDR3 here is CSVALDSRNTEAFF. CDR3 DNA sequence: TGCAGCGTTGCCCTCGACAGCAGGAACACTGAAGCTTTCTTT. Combining the CDR3 with reference TRBV29-1 and TRBJ1-1 gives the whole variable domain SAVISQKPSRDICQRGTSLTIQCQVDSQVTMMFWYRQQPGQSLTLIATANQGSEATYESGFVIDKFPISRPNLTFSTLTVSNMSPEDSSIYLCSVALDSRNTEAFFGQGTRLTVV.

The rearrangement uses TRBV20-1 and TRBJ2-5; 14 nucleotides line up with TRBD2. With V trimmed by 4 bases and J by 3 bases, 1 base remained unmatched. The CDR3 runs 14 residues. Germline V gives CDR1 DFQATT, CDR2 SNEGSKA (reference sequence). The CDR3 loop reads CSATGLAGEETQYF. The CDR3 nucleotides read TGCAGTGCTACGGGACTAGCGGGGGAAGAGACCCAGTACTTC.

This clonotype showed up many times. The gene calls are TRBV6-5 and TRBJ2-5; D remains unclear. The CDR3 totals 15 residues. V gave up 0 bases and J gave up 1 base, with 9 bases separating them. CDR1 and CDR2 (germline): MNHEY, SVGAGI. The chain's CDR3 is CASSYSVGVQETQYF. CDR3 coding DNA: TGTGCCAGCAGTTACTCGGTTGGGGTCCAAGAGACCCAGTACTTC.